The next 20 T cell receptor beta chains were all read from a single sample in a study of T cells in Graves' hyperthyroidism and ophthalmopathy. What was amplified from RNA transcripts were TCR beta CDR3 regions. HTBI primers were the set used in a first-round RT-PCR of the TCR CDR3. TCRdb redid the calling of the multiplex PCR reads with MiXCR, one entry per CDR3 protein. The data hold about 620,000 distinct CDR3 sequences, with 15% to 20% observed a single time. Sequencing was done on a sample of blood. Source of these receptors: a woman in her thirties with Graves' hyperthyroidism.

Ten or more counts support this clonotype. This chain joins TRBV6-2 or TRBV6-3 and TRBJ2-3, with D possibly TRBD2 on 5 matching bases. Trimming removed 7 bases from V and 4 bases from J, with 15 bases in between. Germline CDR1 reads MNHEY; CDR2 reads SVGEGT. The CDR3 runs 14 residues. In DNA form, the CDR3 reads TGTGCCAGCACCACGGGGTTCTCTCCAGATACGCAGTATTTT. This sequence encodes CASTTGFSPDTQYF.

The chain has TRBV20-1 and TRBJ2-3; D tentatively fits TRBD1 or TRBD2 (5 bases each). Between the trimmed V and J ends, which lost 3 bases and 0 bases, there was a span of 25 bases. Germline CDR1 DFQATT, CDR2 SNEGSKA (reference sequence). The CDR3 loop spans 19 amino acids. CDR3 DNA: TGCAGTGCTAGGGCCTTACGCCCCCTAGGGGAGCAAAGCACAGATACGCAGTATTTT. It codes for CSARALRPLGEQSTDTQYF.

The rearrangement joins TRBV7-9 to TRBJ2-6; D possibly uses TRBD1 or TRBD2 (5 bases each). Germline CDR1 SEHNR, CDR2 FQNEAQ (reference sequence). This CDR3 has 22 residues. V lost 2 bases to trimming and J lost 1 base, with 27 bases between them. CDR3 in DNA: TGTGCCAGCAGCTTAAAATTATTTTTCGTGGGGACGGACCCTTCTGGGGCCAACGTCCTGACTTTC. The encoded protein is CASSLKLFFVGTDPSGANVLTF.

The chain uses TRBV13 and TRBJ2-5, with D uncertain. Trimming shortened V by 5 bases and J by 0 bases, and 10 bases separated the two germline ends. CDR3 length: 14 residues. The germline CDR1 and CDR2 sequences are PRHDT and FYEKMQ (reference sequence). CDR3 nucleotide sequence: TGTGCCAGCAGCCCTACTCGGTACCAAGAGACCCAGTACTTC. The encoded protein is CASSPTRYQETQYF.

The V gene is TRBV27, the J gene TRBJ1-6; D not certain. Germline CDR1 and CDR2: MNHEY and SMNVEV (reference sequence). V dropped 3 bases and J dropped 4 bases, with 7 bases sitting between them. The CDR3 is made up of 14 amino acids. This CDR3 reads CASSFGVYNSPLHF. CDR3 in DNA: TGTGCCAGCAGTTTCGGGGTTTATAATTCACCCCTCCACTTT.

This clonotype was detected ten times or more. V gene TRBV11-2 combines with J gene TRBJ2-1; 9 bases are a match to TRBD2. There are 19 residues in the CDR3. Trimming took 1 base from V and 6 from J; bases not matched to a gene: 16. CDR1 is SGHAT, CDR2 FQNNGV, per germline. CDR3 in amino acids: CASSLVPGTGLAGSNEQFF. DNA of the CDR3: TGTGCCAGCAGCTTAGTACCCGGAACTGGGCTAGCGGGGTCCAATGAGCAGTTCTTC.

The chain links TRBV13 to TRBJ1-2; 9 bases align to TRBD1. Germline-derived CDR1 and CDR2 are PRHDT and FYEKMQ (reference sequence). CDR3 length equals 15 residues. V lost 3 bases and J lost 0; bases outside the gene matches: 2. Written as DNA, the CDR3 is TGTGCCAGCAGCTTGGGGGACAGGGCTAACTATGGCTACACCTTC. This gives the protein CASSLGDRANYGYTF.

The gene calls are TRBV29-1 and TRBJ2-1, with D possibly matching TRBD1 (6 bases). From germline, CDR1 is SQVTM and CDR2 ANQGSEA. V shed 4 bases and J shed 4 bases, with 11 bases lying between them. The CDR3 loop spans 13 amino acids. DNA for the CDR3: TGCAGCGTTGCGGGACACAAATACAATGAGCAGTTCTTC. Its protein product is CSVAGHKYNEQFF.

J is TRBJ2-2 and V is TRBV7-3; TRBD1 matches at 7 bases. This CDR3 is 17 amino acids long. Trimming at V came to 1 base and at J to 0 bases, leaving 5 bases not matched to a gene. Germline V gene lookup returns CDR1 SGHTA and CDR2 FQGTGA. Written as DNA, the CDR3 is TGTGCCAGCAGCTTAATAGTGGGGACAGCGAACACCGGGGAGCTGTTTTTT. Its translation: CASSLIVGTANTGELFF.

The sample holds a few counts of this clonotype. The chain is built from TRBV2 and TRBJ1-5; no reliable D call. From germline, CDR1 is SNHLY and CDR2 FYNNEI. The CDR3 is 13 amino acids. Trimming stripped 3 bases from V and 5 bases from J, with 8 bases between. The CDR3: CASSDLTHQPQHF. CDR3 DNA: TGTGCCAGCAGTGATCTGACCCATCAGCCCCAGCATTTT.

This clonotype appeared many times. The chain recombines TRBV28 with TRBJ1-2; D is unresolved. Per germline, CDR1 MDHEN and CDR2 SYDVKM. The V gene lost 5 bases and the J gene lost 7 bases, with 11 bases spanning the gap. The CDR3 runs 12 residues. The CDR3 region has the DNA TGTGCCAGCAGTCCGCATTTAGGTGGCTACACCTTC. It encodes CASSPHLGGYTF.

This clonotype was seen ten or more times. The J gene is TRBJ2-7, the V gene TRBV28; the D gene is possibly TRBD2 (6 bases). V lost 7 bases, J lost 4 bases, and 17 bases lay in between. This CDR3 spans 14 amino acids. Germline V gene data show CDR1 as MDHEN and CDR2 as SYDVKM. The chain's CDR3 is CASTNPGLRYEQYF. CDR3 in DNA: TGTGCCAGCACCAATCCGGGACTGCGATACGAGCAGTACTTC.

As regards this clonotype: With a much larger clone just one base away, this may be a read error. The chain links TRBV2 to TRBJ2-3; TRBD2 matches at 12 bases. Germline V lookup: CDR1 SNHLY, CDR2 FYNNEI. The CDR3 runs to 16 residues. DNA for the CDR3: TGTGCCAGCAGTGTCTTCCTAGCGGGAGGGACAGGTACGCAGTATTTT. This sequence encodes CASSVFLAGGTGTQYF.

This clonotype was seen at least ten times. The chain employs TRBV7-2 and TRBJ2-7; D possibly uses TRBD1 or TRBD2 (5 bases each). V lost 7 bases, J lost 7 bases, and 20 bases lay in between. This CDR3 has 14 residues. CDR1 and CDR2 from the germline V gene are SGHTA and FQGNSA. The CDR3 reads CASKGGYSWGEQYF. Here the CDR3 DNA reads TGTGCCAGCAAAGGAGGCTACTCGTGGGGGGAGCAGTACTTC.

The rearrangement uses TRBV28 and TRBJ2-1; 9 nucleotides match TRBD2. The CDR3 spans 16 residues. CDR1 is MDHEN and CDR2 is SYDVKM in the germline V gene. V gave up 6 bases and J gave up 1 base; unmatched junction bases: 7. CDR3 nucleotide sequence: TGTGCCAGCAGCCAACTAGCGGGTTTTTCCTACAATGAGCAGTTCTTC. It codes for CASSQLAGFSYNEQFF.

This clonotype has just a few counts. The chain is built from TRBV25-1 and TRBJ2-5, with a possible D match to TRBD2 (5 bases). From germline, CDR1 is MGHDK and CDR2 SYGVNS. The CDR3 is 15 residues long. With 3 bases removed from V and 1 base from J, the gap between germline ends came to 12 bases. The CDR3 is CASSDVGGLQETQYF. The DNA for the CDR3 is TGTGCCAGCAGTGACGTAGGAGGACTCCAAGAGACCCAGTACTTC.

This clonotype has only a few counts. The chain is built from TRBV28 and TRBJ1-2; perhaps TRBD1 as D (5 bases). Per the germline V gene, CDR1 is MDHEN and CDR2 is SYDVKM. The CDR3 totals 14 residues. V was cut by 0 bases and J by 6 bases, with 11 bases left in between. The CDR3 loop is CASSLWQGDNGYTF. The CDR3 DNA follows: TGTGCCAGCAGTTTATGGCAGGGCGATAATGGCTACACCTTC.

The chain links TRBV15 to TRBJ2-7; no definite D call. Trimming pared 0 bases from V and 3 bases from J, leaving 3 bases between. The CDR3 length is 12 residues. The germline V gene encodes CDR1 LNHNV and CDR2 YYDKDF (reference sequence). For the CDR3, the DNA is TGTGCCACCAGCAGAGAAGGCTACGAGCAGTACTTC. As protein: CATSREGYEQYF.

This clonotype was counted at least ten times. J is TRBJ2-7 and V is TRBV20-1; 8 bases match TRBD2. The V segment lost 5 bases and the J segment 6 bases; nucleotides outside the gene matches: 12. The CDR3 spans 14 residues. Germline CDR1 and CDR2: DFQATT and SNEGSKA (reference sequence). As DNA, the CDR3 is TGCAGTGCTGGTCCTAGCGGGTCCTTCAGCGAGCAGTACTTC. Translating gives CSAGPSGSFSEQYF.

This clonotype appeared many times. The CDR3 DNA follows: TGTGCCAGCAGTCCCGTAGGGCCCACAGATACGCAGTATTTT. Translating it yields CASSPVGPTDTQYF. The chain is built from TRBV12-3 or TRBV12-4 and TRBJ2-3, with unresolved D. V was shortened by 5 bases and J by 2 bases, with 11 bases between the two germline ends. This CDR3 contains 14 residues.